The clone carrying this TCR beta chain appeared many times. These data originate in a study of T cells in Graves' hyperthyroidism and ophthalmopathy. Amplified regions were TCR beta CDR3 sequences from RNA transcripts. Primed by the HTBI set, a first-round RT-PCR was run on the TCR CDR3. TCRdb redid the calling of the multiplex PCR reads with MiXCR, one entry per CDR3 protein. This sample has hundreds of thousands of distinct CDR3 sequences, with about a third found just once. The CDR3 totals 13 residues. The V end was cut by 5 bases, the J end by 5 bases, with 12 bases between. Germline V gene lookup returns CDR1 SGHVS and CDR2 FQNEAQ.

This receptor was identified in a woman aged 40 to 50 with Graves' hyperthyroidism. The specimen sequenced was blood. This chain connects TRBV7-8 to TRBJ2-5; D is perhaps TRBD1 (6 bases). This CDR3 reads CASSVQGRETQYF. The CDR3 DNA reads as TGTGCCAGCAGCGTACAGGGCCGGGAGACCCAGTACTTC.